This T cell receptor beta chain was sequenced during a study of blood T cells in healthy people across ages. The CDR3 contains 14 residues. CDR1 ENHRY and CDR2 SYGVKD come from the germline V gene. J gave up 3 bases and V 10 bases, and 11 bases lay outside the gene matches. This clonotype was recorded once. Its antigen remains unknown. For the second PCR, which ran for roughly 6 to 11 cycles, a sample-barcoded 5' primer and a J-beta primer mix were used. With 12 random nucleotides, a template-switch adaptor tagged each individual cDNA molecule. Every sample produced at least 3 million CDR3-containing paired-end reads. TCRdb independently ran MiXCR on the 5' RACE reads; one entry per CDR3 protein. The repertoire includes around 1.5 million distinct CDR3 sequences, roughly 64% of them detected once, and about 6.7% sits in the top ten. Points from the study as a whole: Higher diversity, along with more naive CD4+ cells, distinguished long-lived donors from aged donors. Diversity estimates drawn from one million T cells were deemed underestimates.

The sequencing sample was made of blood. This clonotype was obtained from a man between 18 and 35 years old in good health. The V gene is TRBV10-3, the J gene TRBJ2-5; 7 nucleotides agree with TRBD1. The CDR3 coding sequence is TGTGCCACCGGGACAGCAAAGGGGGAAGAGACCCAGTACTTC. Translated: CATGTAKGEETQYF.